What follows is one T cell receptor (beta chain) and its context. Its antigen is unidentified. A J-beta primer mix and a sample-barcoded 5' primer were used in a second PCR of about 7 to 12 cycles. Every single cDNA molecule received a tag from a template-switch adaptor with 12 random nucleotides. TCRdb reprocessed the 5' RACE reads with MiXCR, giving one entry per CDR3 protein. The repertoire holds 1.8 million or so distinct CDR3 sequences, with 39% as singletons. The record originates from a study of blood T cells in healthy people across ages. The study, taken as a whole, reports: TCR beta diversity per million T cells fell roughly linearly with age.

Sequenced: blood. The clonotype originates from a human donor in good health.

This CDR3 is CAWRGGEGTGELFF. Here the CDR3 DNA reads TGTGCCTGGAGGGGGGGGGAAGGCACCGGGGAGCTGTTTTTT. The chain combines TRBV30 with TRBJ2-2; 7 nucleotides match TRBD2. The CDR3 runs to 14 residues. Trimming took 3 bases from V and 4 from J; bases not matched to a gene: 5. Germline values: CDR1 GTSNPN, CDR2 SVGIG (reference sequence).